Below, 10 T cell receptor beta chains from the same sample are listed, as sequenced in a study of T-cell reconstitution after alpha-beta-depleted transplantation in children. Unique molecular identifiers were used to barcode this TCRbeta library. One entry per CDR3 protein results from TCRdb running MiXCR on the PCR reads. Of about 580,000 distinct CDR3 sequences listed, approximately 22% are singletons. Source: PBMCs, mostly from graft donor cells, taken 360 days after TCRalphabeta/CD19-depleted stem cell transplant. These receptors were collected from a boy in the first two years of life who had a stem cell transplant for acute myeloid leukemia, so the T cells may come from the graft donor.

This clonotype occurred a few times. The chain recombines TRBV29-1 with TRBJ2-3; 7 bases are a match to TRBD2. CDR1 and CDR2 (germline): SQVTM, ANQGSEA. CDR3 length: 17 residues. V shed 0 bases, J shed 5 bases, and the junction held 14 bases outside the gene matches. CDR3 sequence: CSVEDLPGQGGRDTQYF. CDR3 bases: TGCAGCGTTGAAGATCTTCCGGGGCAGGGCGGGAGAGATACGCAGTATTTT.

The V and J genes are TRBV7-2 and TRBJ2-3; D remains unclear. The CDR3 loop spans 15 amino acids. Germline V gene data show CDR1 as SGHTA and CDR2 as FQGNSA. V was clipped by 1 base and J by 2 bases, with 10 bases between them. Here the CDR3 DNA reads TGTGCCAGCAGCTTAGAGGGCATCTTCACAGATACGCAGTATTTT. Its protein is CASSLEGIFTDTQYF.

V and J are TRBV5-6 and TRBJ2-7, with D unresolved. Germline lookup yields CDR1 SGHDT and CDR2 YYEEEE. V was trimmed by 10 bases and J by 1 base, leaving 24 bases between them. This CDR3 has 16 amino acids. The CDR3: CAGARATPPISYEQYV. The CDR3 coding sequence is TGTGCCGGAGCACGGGCTACACCACCAATATCCTACGAGCAGTACGTC.

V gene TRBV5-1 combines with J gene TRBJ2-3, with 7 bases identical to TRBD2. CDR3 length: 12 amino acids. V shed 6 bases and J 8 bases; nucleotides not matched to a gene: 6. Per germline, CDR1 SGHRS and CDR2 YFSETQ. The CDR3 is CASTGTGGTQYF. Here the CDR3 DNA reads TGCGCCAGCACCGGAACGGGAGGTACGCAGTATTTT.

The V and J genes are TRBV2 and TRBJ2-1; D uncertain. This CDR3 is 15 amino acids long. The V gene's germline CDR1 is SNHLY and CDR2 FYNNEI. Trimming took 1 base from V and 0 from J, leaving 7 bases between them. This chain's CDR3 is CASSEVWGSYNEQFF. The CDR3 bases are TGTGCCAGCAGTGAAGTCTGGGGCTCCTACAATGAGCAGTTCTTC.

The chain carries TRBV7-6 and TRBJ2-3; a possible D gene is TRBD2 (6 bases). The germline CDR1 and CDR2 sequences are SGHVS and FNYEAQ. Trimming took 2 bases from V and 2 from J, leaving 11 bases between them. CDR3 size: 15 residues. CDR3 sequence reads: CASSLMGLFTDTQYF. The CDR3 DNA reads TGTGCCAGCAGCTTAATGGGACTTTTCACAGATACGCAGTATTTT. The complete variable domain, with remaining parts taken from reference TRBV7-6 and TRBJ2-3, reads GAGVSQSPRYKVTKRGQDVALRCDPISGHVSLYWYRQALGQGPEFLTYFNYEAQQDKSGLPNDRFSAERPEGSISTLTIQRTEQRDSAMYRCASSLMGLFTDTQYFGPGTRLTVL.

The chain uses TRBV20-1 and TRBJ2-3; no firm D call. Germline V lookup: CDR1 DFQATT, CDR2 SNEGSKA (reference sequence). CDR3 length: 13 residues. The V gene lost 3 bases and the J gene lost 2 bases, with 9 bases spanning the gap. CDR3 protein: CSASVRPTDTQYF. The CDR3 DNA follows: TGCAGTGCTAGTGTTAGGCCCACAGATACGCAGTATTTT.

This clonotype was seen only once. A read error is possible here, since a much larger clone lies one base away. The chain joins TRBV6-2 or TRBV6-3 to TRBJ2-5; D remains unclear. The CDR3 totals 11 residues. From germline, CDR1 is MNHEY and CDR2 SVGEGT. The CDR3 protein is CASSYHETQYF. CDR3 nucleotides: TGTGCCAGCAGTTACCACGAGACCCAGTACTTC.

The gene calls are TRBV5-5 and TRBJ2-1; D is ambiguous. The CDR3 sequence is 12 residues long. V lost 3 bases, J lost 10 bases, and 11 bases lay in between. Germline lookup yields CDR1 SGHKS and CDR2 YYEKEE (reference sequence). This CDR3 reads CASSSHAWEQFF. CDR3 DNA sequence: TGTGCCAGCAGCTCCCACGCATGGGAGCAGTTCTTC.

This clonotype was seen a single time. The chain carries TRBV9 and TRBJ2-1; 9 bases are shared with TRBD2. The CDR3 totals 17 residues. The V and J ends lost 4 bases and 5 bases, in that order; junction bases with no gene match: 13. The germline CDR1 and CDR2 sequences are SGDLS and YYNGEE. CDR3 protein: CASSLTGTSLVNNEQFF. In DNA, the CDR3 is TGTGCCAGCAGCCTAACCGGGACTAGCTTAGTAAACAATGAGCAGTTCTTC.